Listed here are 20 T cell receptor beta chains from one sample, sequenced in a study of blood T cell repertoires in COVID-19. Measured with immunoSEQ multiplex PCR; TCRdb has only the in-frame clones, and not every one. The sample comprises 200,000 to 300,000 clones, about 79% of which are singletons, and 2% to 2.5% rests with the top ten. Specimen: peripheral blood. These receptors all stem from a middle-aged man who had recovered from COVID-19.

V gene TRBV5-4 combines with J gene TRBJ2-7; TRBD1 aligns across 7 bases. The ends lost 0 bases at V and 3 bases at J; junction bases unmatched: 9. The CDR3 spans 16 residues. From germline, CDR1 is SGHNT and CDR2 YYREEE (reference sequence). The CDR3 nucleotides read TGTGCCAGCAGCTTGGTTCGCCGGGACAGTTACTACGAGCAGTACTTC. Protein product: CASSLVRRDSYYEQYF.

This clone appeared once. The chain uses TRBV7-6 and TRBJ2-3; perhaps TRBD2 as D (6 bases). The CDR3 sequence is 19 residues long. Germline lookup yields CDR1 SGHVS and CDR2 FNYEAQ. The germline V and J ends were trimmed by 0 bases and 2 bases, with 21 bases remaining between them. The CDR3 spells CASSLALEITGGFTDTQYF. The CDR3, as DNA: TGTGCCAGCAGCTTAGCTTTAGAAATAACCGGAGGGTTCACAGATACGCAGTATTTT.

The V call is TRBV12-5, the J call TRBJ2-3; D is ambiguous. Germline V gives CDR1 LGHNT, CDR2 FRNRAP. The CDR3 totals 15 residues. Deletions cut 3 bases from V and 1 base from J, with 11 bases between. The CDR3 loop is CASGFPAAGTDTQYF. DNA for the CDR3: TGTGCTAGTGGTTTCCCCGCCGCGGGCACAGATACGCAGTATTTT.

V is TRBV7-2 and J is TRBJ2-1; 8 positions agree with TRBD2. V dropped 5 bases and J dropped 15; count of bases not matched to a gene: 9. The V gene's germline CDR1 is SGHTA and CDR2 FQGNSA. The CDR3 is 12 residues long. CDR3 coding DNA: TGTGCCAGCAGCGGGGTAGCGGGGCTTTGGTTCTTC. Amino acid sequence: CASSGVAGLWFF.

The chain has TRBV4-1 and TRBJ2-5; 7 bases line up with TRBD2. Unmatched junction bases numbered 3, after V lost 0 bases and J lost 5 bases. CDR1 is MGHRA, CDR2 YSYEKL, per germline. There are 14 residues in the CDR3. The CDR3 DNA reads as TGCGCCAGCAGCCAAGACCGGGGAGGGGAGACCCAGTACTTC. It translates to CASSQDRGGETQYF.

The genes are TRBV6-6 and TRBJ1-4; D possibly corresponds to TRBD1 (5 bases). The CDR3 is made up of 16 amino acids. Looked up from germline, CDR1 is MNHNY and CDR2 is SVGAGI (reference sequence). V was trimmed by 1 base and J by 8 bases, leaving 17 bases between them. The CDR3 nucleotides are TGTGCCAGCAGTTACTTCGGGACTGACAAATGGGAAAAACTGTTTTTT. Translating gives CASSYFGTDKWEKLFF.

CDR3 region: CASRRENTEAFF. In nucleotides, the CDR3 is TGTGCCAGCAGGAGGGAGAACACTGAAGCTTTCTTT. This chain connects TRBV2 to TRBJ1-1; D is unclear. The germline CDR1 and CDR2 sequences are SNHLY and FYNNEI. The CDR3 covers 12 residues. The V and J ends lost 6 bases and 1 base respectively, with 6 bases between them. Combining the CDR3 with reference TRBV2 and TRBJ1-1 gives the whole variable domain EPEVTQTPSHQVTQMGQEVILRCVPISNHLYFYWYRQILGQKVEFLVSFYNNEISEKSEIFDDQFSVERPDGSNFTLKIRSTKLEDSAMYFCASRRENTEAFFGQGTRLTVV.

The chain uses TRBV13 and TRBJ2-3; no definite D call. V shed 5 bases and J shed 4 bases, with 7 bases lying between them. The CDR3 has 12 amino acids. The germline V gene has CDR1 PRHDT and CDR2 FYEKMQ (reference sequence). CDR3: CASSPTSDTQYF. DNA of the CDR3: TGTGCCAGCAGCCCAACTTCAGATACGCAGTATTTT.

This chain uses TRBV3-1 (or the pseudogene TRBV3-2) with TRBJ2-3, with D possibly matching TRBD2 (5 bases). Deletions cut 0 bases from V and 2 bases from J, with 18 bases between. CDR3 length: 18 amino acids. The germline CDR1 and CDR2 sequences are LGHDT and YNNKEL (reference sequence). As DNA, the CDR3 is TGTGCCAGCAGCCAAGATTTTGCCGGGGTTGGGGTCACAGATACGCAGTATTTT. Amino acid sequence: CASSQDFAGVGVTDTQYF.

This rearrangement joins TRBV6-5 to TRBJ1-1, with D possibly being TRBD1 (6 bases). Germline CDR1 MNHEY, CDR2 SVGAGI. This CDR3 region has 15 residues. Trimming removed 2 bases from V and 5 bases from J, with 15 bases in between. The CDR3 protein is CASSYTLQGTTEAFF. CDR3 nucleotides: TGTGCCAGCAGTTACACCTTACAGGGTACTACTGAAGCTTTCTTT.

The chain recombines TRBV7-2 with TRBJ2-3; 7 nucleotides match TRBD2. The CDR3 totals 15 residues. CDR1 and CDR2 from the germline V gene are SGHTA and FQGNSA. The V and J ends lost 2 bases and 1 base, in that order; junction bases with no gene match: 3. The DNA for the CDR3 is TGTGCCAGCAGCTTAAGTACTAGCGGCACAGATACGCAGTATTTT. Protein: CASSLSTSGTDTQYF.

The sample holds a few counts of this clone. The rearrangement uses TRBV28 and TRBJ1-5; 8 positions agree with TRBD1. Germline V gene data show CDR1 as MDHEN and CDR2 as SYDVKM. The CDR3 totals 16 residues. The V segment lost 5 bases and the J segment 6 bases; nucleotides outside the gene matches: 12. The CDR3 DNA is TGTGCCAGCAGTCTCCGATCGGGACAGGCCCGTCAGCCCCAGCATTTT. Translation: CASSLRSGQARQPQHF.

This clone occurred once. This CDR3 reads CASSSTGGASYEQYF. The CDR3 bases are TGTGCCAGCAGTTCGACAGGGGGCGCGTCCTACGAGCAGTACTTC. The chain employs TRBV5-4 and TRBJ2-7; 10 nucleotides match TRBD1. The CDR3 sequence is 15 residues long. Germline CDR1 and CDR2: SGHNT and YYREEE (reference sequence). V shed 5 bases and J 1 base; nucleotides not matched to a gene: 6. Full variable domain (remainder filled in from reference TRBV5-4 and TRBJ2-7): ETGVTQSPTHLIKTRGQQVTLRCSSQSGHNTVSWYQQALGQGPQFIFQYYREEENGRGNFPPRFSGLQFPNYSSELNVNALELDDSALYLCASSSTGGASYEQYFGPGTRLTVT.

This clone was observed a few times. This chain connects TRBV27 to TRBJ1-5; D uncertain. Germline V CDR1 and CDR2: MNHEY, SMNVEV (reference sequence). The V end lost 5 bases, the J end lost 7 bases, and 15 bases lay between the germline ends. CDR3 size: 14 residues. In DNA, the CDR3 is TGTGCCAGCAGTCCCGCCGTGGGAGGACAGCCCCAGCATTTT. It codes for CASSPAVGGQPQHF.

This chain connects TRBV27 to TRBJ2-7; TRBD1 agrees at 7 bases. Germline V gives CDR1 MNHEY, CDR2 SMNVEV (reference sequence). CDR3 size: 15 residues. V lost 5 bases and J lost 3; bases outside the gene matches: 10. CDR3 sequence: CASSPRGGSFYEQYF. In DNA, the CDR3 is TGTGCCAGCAGTCCCAGAGGGGGCAGCTTCTACGAGCAGTACTTC.

This clone was seen just once. J is TRBJ1-1 and V is TRBV10-3, with 8 positions matching TRBD1. The J segment lost 4 bases and the V segment lost 7 bases, leaving 5 bases of the junction unmatched. This CDR3 region has 13 residues. Per germline, CDR1 ENHRY and CDR2 SYGVKD. Here the CDR3 DNA reads TGTGCCATCACACCAACAGGGGGCACTGAAGCTTTCTTT. Residues: CAITPTGGTEAFF.

The chain recombines TRBV9 with TRBJ2-2; possible D gene TRBD2, 6 bases. CDR1 SGDLS and CDR2 YYNGEE come from the germline V gene. The CDR3 consists of 16 residues. V shed 0 bases and J shed 6 bases, with 15 bases lying between them. The CDR3 region has the DNA TGTGCCAGCAGCGTAGTCCCGGGAGCCGGCGCCGGGGAGCTGTTTTTT. Its translation: CASSVVPGAGAGELFF.

The chain links TRBV3-1 (or the pseudogene TRBV3-2) to TRBJ1-6; the D is unclear. Trimming stripped 4 bases from V and 7 bases from J, with 17 bases between. The length of the CDR3 is 16 residues. Germline CDR1 is LGHDT and CDR2 is YNNKEL (reference sequence). CDR3 protein: CASSPPPGCGNSPLHF. The DNA of the CDR3 is TGTGCCAGCAGCCCCCCTCCGGGTTGTGGGAATTCACCCCTCCACTTT.

The V gene is TRBV6-2 or TRBV6-3, the J gene TRBJ1-2; D is unresolved. V lost 0 bases to trimming and J lost 2 bases, with 10 bases between them. Germline values: CDR1 MNHEY, CDR2 SVGEGT. The CDR3 runs 15 residues. Here the CDR3 reads CASSYSLLRNYGYTF. CDR3 bases: TGTGCCAGCAGTTACTCGCTCCTCAGGAACTATGGCTACACCTTC.

The chain combines TRBV5-5 with TRBJ1-2, with TRBD1 matching 9 bases. The length of the CDR3 is 13 residues. The V gene end was trimmed by 4 bases and the J gene end by 8 bases; junction bases not matched to a gene: 6. Germline V gene lookup returns CDR1 SGHKS and CDR2 YYEKEE (reference sequence). The chain's CDR3 is CASSPLGTGGYTF. In nucleotides, the CDR3 is TGTGCCAGCAGCCCACTCGGGACAGGGGGCTACACCTTC.